This T cell receptor (beta chain) was obtained from a study of PD-L1 blockade in urothelial cancer (dated by TCRdb to 2016 to 2017). For the wider study: Every patient began therapy in 2014 and was given atezolizumab 1,200 mg intravenously every 3 weeks. About 90% of the roughly 30 patients were identified as males with urothelial cancer of bladder origin, and a prior smoking history was reported by 18 of 29 patients. Patients had an ECOG performance status of 0 or 1 and had received between 0 and 3 prior chemotherapy regimens. Blood samples were analyzed 3 weeks after the start of treatment (second dose) and 6 weeks after the start of treatment. A median of about 150,000 T cells and approximately 83,000 unique TCRs was obtained from blood samples, and a median clonality of approximately 0.086 was observed. The study was an exploratory multi-omic analysis of somatic, immune and clinical correlates of response to PD-L1 blockade with atezolizumab in urothelial cancer. TCR sequencing covered pretreatment tumor samples and matched, serially collected peripheral blood taken before and after atezolizumab treatment. Progression-free survival longer than 6 months counted as durable clinical benefit, and TCR features were additionally tested against both progression-free and overall survival. In the same patients, whole exome sequencing and RNA sequencing of pretreatment tumors were performed in addition to TCR sequencing. Durable clinical benefit was achieved by nine patients but not by the remaining 20. Under 30 patients had pretreatment blood TCR-seq, roughly 25 had at least one posttreatment blood collection, and roughly 25 had tumor TCR-seq. Overall results and qualifications from the work: Improved progression-free and overall survival was associated with having pretreatment peripheral blood TCR clonality below the median. Because of the small sample size (n of about 30) and the many exploratory analyses performed, the results are intended to be regarded as hypothesis-generating. At 3 weeks after the start of treatment, tumor-associated TCR clones in peripheral blood had expanded more in patients with durable benefit (n of about 21, p = 0.022).

Synthetic TCR analog templates were spiked into each PCR so that absolute template abundance could be estimated from read counts. TCRbeta CDR3 regions were amplified from genomic DNA with bias-controlled V and J gene primers using the immunoSEQ assay. Sequencing of rearranged TCRbeta segments was performed at approximately 20X coverage. Per the source publication's procedure: Sequencing errors were corrected by clustering and CDR3s were annotated against IMGT to assign V, D and J genes. Downstream analyses used only productive TCRbeta rearrangements, leaving out any out-of-frame or stop-codon sequences. To compute clonality, Shannon entropy was normalized by the log of the number of unique productive sequences and then subtracted from one. Fisher's exact test with Benjamini-Hochberg correction, at a threshold of adjusted p below 0.01, was used to find clones that differed between time points or between blood and tumor. Sourced from immuneACCESS, this table was stored by TCRdb with only in-frame sequences that have V and J called. A share of the clones is absent; for the studies checked, an unresolved V gene accounts for under half, and the remainder has no known explanation. V and J calls plus clone size are reproduced from that table; the DNA served to infer D and trimming. The sample profile shows roughly 56,000 clones; approximately 80% of them were found once. Together, the top ten hold 4% to 5% of the sample.

The cohort included roughly 30 patients with locally advanced or metastatic urothelial carcinoma who were treated at Memorial Sloan Kettering on a trial protocol. Peripheral blood mononuclear cells were collected pretreatment and during treatment, at between 1 and 8 total time points per patient. The Qiagen DNeasy Blood extraction kit was used to purify genomic DNA from total PBMCs and tumor samples. PBMCs were collected pretreatment and during treatment and were isolated and stored as previously described. As to this clone: Its target antigen remains unknown. Base-call qualities are not available, and no considerably larger clone is one nucleotide away.

From the cysteine up to the phenylalanine, the CDR3 has a length of 13 residues. The retained sequence is limited to the CDR3, 39 bases, with the frame set at the first base. V sheds 3 bases and J sheds 7 bases, leaving 10 bases between their ends. From a lookup of the germline V gene (reference sequence), CDR1 and CDR2 are LNHDA and SQIVND. Recombination connected TRBV19 to TRBJ1-5; TRBD1 is a weak D gene call, 5 bases matching. The origin of this receptor is a man aged 65 to 79 with urothelial cancer. The material was PBMCs, obtained around atezolizumab (anti-PD-L1) treatment. In nucleotide form, the sequence is TGTGCCAGTAGTATTAGGGACTGGCAGCCCCAGCATTTT. It encodes CASSIRDWQPQHF.